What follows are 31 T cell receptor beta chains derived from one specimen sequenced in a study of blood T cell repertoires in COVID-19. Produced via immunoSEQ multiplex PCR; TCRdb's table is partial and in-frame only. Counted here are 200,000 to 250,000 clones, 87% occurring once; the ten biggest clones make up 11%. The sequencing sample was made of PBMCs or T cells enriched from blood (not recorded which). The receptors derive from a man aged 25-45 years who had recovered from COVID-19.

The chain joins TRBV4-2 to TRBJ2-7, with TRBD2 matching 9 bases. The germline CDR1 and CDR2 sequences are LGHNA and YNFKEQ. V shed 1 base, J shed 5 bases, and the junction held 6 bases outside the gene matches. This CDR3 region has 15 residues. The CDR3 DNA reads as TGTGCCAGCAGCCAAGTGTCTAGCGGGACCCACGAGCAGTACTTC. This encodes CASSQVSSGTHEQYF.

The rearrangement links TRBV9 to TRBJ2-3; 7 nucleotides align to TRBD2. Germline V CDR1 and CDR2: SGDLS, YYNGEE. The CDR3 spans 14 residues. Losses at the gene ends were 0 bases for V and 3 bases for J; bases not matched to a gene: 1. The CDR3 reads CASSVVGGTDTQYF. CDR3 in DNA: TGTGCCAGCAGCGTAGTGGGGGGGACAGATACGCAGTATTTT.

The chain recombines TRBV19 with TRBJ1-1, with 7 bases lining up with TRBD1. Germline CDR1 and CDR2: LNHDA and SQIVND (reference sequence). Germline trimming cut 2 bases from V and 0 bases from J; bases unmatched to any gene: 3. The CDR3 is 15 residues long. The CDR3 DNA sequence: TGTGCCAGTAGTATATACAGGGGCTTGAACACTGAAGCTTTCTTT. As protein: CASSIYRGLNTEAFF.

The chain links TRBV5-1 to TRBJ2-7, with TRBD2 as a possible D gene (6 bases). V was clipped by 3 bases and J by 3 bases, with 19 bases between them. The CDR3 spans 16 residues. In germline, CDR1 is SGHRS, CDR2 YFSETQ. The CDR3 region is CASSWAGGARSYEQYF. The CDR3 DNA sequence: TGCGCCAGCAGCTGGGCGGGCGGGGCCCGCAGCTACGAGCAGTACTTC.

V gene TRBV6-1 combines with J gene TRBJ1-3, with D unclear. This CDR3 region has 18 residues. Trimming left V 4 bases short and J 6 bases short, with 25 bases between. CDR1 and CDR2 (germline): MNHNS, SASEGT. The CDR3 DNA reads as TGTGCCAGCAGTGGACTCCGCAGGACGGGATCCCTTGCAAACACCATATATTTT. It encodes CASSGLRRTGSLANTIYF.

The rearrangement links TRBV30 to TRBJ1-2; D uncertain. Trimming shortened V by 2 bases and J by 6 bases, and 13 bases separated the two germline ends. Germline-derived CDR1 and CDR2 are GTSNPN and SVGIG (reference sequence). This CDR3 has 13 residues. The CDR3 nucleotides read TGTGCCTGGAGTCCTAGGTCGGGGAATGGCTACACCTTC. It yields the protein CAWSPRSGNGYTF.

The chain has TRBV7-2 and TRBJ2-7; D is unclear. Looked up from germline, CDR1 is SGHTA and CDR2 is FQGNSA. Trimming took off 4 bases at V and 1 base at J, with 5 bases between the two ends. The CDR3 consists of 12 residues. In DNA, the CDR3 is TGTGCCAGCAGCTCCTATTCCTACGAGCAGTACTTC. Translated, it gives CASSSYSYEQYF.

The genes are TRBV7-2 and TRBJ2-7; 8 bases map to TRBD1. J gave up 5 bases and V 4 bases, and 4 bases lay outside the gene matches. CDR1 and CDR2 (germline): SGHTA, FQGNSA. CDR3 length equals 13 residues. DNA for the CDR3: TGTGCCAGCAGCTCCCGGACAGGGAACGAGCAGTACTTC. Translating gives CASSSRTGNEQYF.

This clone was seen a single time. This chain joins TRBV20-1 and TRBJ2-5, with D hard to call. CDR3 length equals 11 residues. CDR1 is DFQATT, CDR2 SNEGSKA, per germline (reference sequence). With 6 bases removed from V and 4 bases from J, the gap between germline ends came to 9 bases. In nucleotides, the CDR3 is TGCAGTGCAAGACGGGTAGAGACCCAGTACTTC. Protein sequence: CSARRVETQYF.

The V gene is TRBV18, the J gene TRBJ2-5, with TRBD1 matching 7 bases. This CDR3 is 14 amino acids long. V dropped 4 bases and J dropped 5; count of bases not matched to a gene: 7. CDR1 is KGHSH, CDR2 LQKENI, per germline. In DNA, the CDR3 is TGTGCCAGCTCACAACAGGGGCCTCCGGAGACCCAGTACTTC. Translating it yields CASSQQGPPETQYF.

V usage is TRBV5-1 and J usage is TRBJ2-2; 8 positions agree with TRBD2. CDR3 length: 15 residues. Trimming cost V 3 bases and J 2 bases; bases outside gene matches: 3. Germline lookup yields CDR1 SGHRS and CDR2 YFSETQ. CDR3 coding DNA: TGCGCCAGCAGCTCCACTAGCGGCAACACCGGGGAGCTGTTTTTT. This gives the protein CASSSTSGNTGELFF.

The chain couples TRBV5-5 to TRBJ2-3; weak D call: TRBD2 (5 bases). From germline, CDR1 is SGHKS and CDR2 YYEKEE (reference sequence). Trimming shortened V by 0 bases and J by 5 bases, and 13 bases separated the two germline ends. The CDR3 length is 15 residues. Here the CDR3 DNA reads TGTGCCAGCAGCTTGGAGGATCGGGGTATAGATACGCAGTATTTT. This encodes CASSLEDRGIDTQYF.

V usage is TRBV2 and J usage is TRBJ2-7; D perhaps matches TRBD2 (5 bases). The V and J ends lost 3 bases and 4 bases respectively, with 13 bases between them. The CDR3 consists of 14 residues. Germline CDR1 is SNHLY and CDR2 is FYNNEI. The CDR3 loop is CASSEWTEDYEQYF. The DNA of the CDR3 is TGTGCCAGCAGTGAGTGGACGGAGGATTACGAGCAGTACTTC. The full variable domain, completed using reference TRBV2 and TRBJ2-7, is EPEVTQTPSHQVTQMGQEVILRCVPISNHLYFYWYRQILGQKVEFLVSFYNNEISEKSEIFDDQFSVERPDGSNFTLKIRSTKLEDSAMYFCASSEWTEDYEQYFGPGTRLTVT.

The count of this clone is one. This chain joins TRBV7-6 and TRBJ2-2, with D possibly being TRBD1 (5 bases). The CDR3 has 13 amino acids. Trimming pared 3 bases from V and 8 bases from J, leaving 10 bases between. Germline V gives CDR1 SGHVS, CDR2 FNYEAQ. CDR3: CASSLSGMGELFF. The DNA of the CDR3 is TGTGCCAGCAGCTTGTCAGGGATGGGGGAGCTGTTTTTT.

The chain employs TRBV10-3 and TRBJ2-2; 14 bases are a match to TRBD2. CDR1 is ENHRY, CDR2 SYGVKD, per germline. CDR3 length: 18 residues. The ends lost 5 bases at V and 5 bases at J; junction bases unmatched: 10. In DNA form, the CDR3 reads TGTGCCATCAGTAAAGGACTAGCGGGAGGCCCGAGTACCGGGGAGCTGTTTTTT. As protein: CAISKGLAGGPSTGELFF.

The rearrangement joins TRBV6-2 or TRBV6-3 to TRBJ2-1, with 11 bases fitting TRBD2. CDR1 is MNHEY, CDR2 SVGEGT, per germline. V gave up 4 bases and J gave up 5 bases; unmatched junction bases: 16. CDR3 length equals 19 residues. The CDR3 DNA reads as TGTGCCAGCAGTTCCTATTCTAGCGGGGGGATTAAGGGGAACAATGAGCAGTTCTTC. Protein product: CASSSYSSGGIKGNNEQFF.

CDR3 sequence: CASSDLGQGETEAFF. The CDR3 DNA reads as TGTGCCAGCAGTGACCTCGGACAGGGCGAAACTGAAGCTTTCTTT. V usage is TRBV2 and J usage is TRBJ1-1; 8 bases are shared with TRBD1. V lost 3 bases to trimming and J lost 5 bases; unmatched junction nucleotides: 8. Germline CDR1 reads SNHLY; CDR2 reads FYNNEI. This CDR3 is built from 15 residues.

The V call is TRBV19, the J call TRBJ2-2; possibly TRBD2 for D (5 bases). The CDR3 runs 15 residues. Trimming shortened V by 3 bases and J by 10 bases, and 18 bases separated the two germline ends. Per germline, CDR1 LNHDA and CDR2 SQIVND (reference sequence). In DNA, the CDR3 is TGTGCCAGTAGTATTTCCATTAGGCTCGGGAAGGAGCTGTTTTTT. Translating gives CASSISIRLGKELFF. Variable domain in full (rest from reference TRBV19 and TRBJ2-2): DGGITQSPKYLFRKEGQNVTLSCEQNLNHDAMYWYRQDPGQGLRLIYYSQIVNDFQKGDIAEGYSVSREKKESFPLTVTSAQKNPTAFYLCASSISIRLGKELFFGEGSRLTVL.

The DNA for the CDR3 is TGTGCCAGCTCACCAACAGGGGTTAAGGGCTACACCTTC. Amino acids: CASSPTGVKGYTF. The chain employs TRBV18 and TRBJ1-2; the match to TRBD1 covers 7 bases. CDR3 length equals 13 residues. The V gene's germline CDR1 is KGHSH and CDR2 LQKENI. After removal of 2 bases from V and 8 bases from J, the junction contained 5 bases not matched to a gene.

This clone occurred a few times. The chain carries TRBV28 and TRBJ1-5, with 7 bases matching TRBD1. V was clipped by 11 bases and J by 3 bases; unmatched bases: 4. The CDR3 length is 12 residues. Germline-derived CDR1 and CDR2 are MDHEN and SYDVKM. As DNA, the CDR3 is TGTGCCGGAGGACAGGACAATCAGCCCCAGCATTTT. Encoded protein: CAGGQDNQPQHF. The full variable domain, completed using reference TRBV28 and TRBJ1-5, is DVKVTQSSRYLVKRTGEKVFLECVQDMDHENMFWYRQDPGLGLRLIYFSYDVKMKEKGDIPEGYSVSREKKERFSLILESASTNQTSMYLCAGGQDNQPQHFGDGTRLSIL.

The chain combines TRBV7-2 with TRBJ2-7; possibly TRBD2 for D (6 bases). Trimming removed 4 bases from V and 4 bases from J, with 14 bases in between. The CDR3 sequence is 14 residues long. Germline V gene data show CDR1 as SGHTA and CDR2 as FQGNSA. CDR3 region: CASSSAGTPYEQYF. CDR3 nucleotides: TGTGCCAGCAGCTCGGCCGGGACTCCTTACGAGCAGTACTTC.

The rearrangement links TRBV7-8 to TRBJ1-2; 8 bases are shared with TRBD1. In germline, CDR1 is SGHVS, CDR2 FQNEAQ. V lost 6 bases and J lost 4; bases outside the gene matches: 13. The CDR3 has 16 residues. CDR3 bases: TGTGCCAGCAGTTCTAAAGGGGCAGGGGGCGGCTATGGCTACACCTTC. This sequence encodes CASSSKGAGGGYGYTF.

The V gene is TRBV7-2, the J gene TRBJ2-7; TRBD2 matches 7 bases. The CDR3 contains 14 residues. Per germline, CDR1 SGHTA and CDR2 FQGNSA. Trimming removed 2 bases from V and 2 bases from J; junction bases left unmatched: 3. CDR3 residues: CASSLLAEAYEQYF. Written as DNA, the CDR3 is TGTGCCAGCAGCTTACTAGCGGAAGCCTACGAGCAGTACTTC. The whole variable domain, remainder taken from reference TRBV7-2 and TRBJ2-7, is GAGVSQSPSNKVTEKGKDVELRCDPISGHTALYWYRQSLGQGLEFLIYFQGNSAPDKSGLPSDRFSAERTGGSVSTLTIQRTQQEDSAVYLCASSLLAEAYEQYFGPGTRLTVT.

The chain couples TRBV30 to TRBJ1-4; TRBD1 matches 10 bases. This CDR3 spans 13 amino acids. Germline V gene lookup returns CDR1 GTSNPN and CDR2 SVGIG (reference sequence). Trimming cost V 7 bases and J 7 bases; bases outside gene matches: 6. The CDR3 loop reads CAYATGGSEKLFF. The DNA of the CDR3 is TGTGCCTACGCGACAGGGGGCTCTGAAAAACTGTTTTTT. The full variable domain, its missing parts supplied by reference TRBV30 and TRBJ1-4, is SQTIHQWPATLVQPVGSPLSLECTVEGTSNPNLYWYRQAAGRGLQLLFYSVGIGQISSEVPQNLSASRPQDRQFILSSKKLLLSDSGFYLCAYATGGSEKLFFGSGTQLSVL.

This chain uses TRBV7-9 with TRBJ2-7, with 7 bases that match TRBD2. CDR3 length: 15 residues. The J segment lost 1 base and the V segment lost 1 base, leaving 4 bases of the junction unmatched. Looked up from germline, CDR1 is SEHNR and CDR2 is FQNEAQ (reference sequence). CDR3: CASSLGAGISYEQYF. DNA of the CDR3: TGTGCCAGCAGCTTAGGAGCGGGGATATCCTACGAGCAGTACTTC.

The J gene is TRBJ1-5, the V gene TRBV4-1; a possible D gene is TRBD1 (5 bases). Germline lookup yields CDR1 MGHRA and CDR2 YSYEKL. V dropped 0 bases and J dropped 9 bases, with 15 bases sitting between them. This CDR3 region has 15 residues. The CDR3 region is CASSQDLTLGGPQHF. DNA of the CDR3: TGCGCCAGCAGCCAAGATCTGACGCTCGGGGGGCCCCAGCATTTT.

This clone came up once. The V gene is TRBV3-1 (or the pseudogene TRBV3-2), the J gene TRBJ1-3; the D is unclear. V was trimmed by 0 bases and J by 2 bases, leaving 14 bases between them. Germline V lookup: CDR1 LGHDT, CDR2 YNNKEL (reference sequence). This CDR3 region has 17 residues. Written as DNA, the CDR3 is TGTGCCAGCAGCCAAGATCGGGAGATTTTAACTGGAAACACCATATATTTT. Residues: CASSQDREILTGNTIYF.

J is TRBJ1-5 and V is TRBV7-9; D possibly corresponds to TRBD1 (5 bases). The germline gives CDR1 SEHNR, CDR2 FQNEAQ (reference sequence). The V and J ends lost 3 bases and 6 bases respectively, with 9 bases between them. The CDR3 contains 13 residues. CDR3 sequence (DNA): TGTGCCAGCAGCTTTTCGCAGGGTCAGCCCCAGCATTTT. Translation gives CASSFSQGQPQHF.

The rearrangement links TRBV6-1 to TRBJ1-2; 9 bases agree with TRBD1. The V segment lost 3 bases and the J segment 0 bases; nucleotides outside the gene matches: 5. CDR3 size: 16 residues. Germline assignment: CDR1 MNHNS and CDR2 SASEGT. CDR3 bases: TGTGCCAGCAGTGATATCCGGGACAGGGCTAACTATGGCTACACCTTC. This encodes CASSDIRDRANYGYTF.

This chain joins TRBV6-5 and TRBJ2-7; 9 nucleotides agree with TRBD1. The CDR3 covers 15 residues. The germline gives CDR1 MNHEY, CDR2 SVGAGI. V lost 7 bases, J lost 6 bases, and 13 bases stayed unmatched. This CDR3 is CASTTHGTGSLEQYF. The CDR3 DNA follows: TGTGCCAGCACGACGCACGGGACAGGGAGTCTCGAGCAGTACTTC.

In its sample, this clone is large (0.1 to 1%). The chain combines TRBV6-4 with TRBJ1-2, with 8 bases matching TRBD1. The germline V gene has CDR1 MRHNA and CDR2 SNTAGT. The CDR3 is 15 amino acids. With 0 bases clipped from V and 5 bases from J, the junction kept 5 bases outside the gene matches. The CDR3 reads CASSDSETGAYGYTF. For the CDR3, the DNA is TGTGCCAGCAGTGACTCAGAGACAGGGGCGTATGGCTACACCTTC.